The next 29 T cell receptor beta chains were all read from a single sample in a study of Ad26.COV2.S vaccination and SARS-CoV-2 variants. Treatment defined: about 20 received Ad26.COV2.S at low or high dose, single or two shots; roughly five received placebo; per-sample allocation not given. Sampling occurred on day 63 after the first vaccine or placebo injection. Data came from immunoSEQ multiplex PCR; TCRdb stores just in-frame clones and leaves some out. This table holds about 400,000 clones, 75% to 90% found once. The sequenced sample was peripheral blood, obtained in a trial of Ad26.COV2.S vaccine versus placebo. All receptors derive from a person aged 18-60 years who received the Ad26.COV2.S COVID-19 vaccine or a placebo.

The chain carries TRBV4-3 and TRBJ1-6; no reliable D call. V lost 0 bases, J lost 3 bases, and 15 bases lay in between. Germline CDR1 LGHNA, CDR2 YSLEER. The CDR3 extends over 18 amino acids. CDR3: CASSQDWGGGIYNSPLHF. The CDR3 nucleotides are TGCGCCAGCAGCCAAGATTGGGGAGGCGGGATCTATAATTCACCCCTCCACTTT.

The DNA of the CDR3 is TGTGCCAGCAGAAAGGCCGACGGAAGCTACGAGCAGTACTTC. Encoded protein: CASRKADGSYEQYF. This chain uses TRBV19 with TRBJ2-7; D gene unclear. Germline CDR1 is LNHDA and CDR2 is SQIVND (reference sequence). V was shortened by 9 bases and J by 3 bases, with 18 bases between the two germline ends. This CDR3 has 14 residues.

This clone was picked up many times. Mismatch with germline at one junction end may stem from a read error. The CDR3 loop reads CASSQEGSKQPQHF. CDR3 coding DNA: TGTGCCAGCAGCCAAGAGGGCAGCAAACAGCCCCAGCATTTT. The chain links TRBV3-1 (or the pseudogene TRBV3-2) to TRBJ1-5; no definite D call. CDR1 is LGHDT and CDR2 is YNNKEL in the germline V gene (reference sequence). The CDR3 is 14 residues long.

The chain links TRBV7-9 to TRBJ2-7; tentative D call: TRBD1 (6 bases). Trimming removed 3 bases from V and 3 bases from J, with 12 bases in between. This CDR3 comprises 14 residues. From germline, CDR1 is SEHNR and CDR2 FQNEAQ (reference sequence). The CDR3 loop is CASSFSGTLYEQYF. The DNA for the CDR3 is TGTGCCAGCAGCTTCTCCGGGACACTCTACGAGCAGTACTTC.

The V call is TRBV13, the J call TRBJ1-1; D not certain. Germline lookup yields CDR1 PRHDT and CDR2 FYEKMQ (reference sequence). V was clipped by 0 bases and J by 5 bases, with 19 bases between them. The CDR3 is 17 amino acids. This chain's CDR3 is CASSLGDRFAAETEAFF. CDR3 in DNA: TGTGCCAGCAGCTTAGGGGATAGGTTCGCAGCAGAGACTGAAGCTTTCTTT.

This sequence joins TRBV7-2 and TRBJ2-7; D not resolved. V shed 3 bases and J shed 0 bases, with 6 bases lying between them. CDR3 size: 13 residues. Germline V lookup: CDR1 SGHTA, CDR2 FQGNSA. CDR3 protein: CASSLDASYEQYF. The CDR3 DNA reads as TGTGCCAGCAGCTTGGACGCCTCCTACGAGCAGTACTTC.

The chain uses TRBV4-2 and TRBJ2-6, with 7 bases aligning to TRBD1. Germline V CDR1 and CDR2: LGHNA, YNFKEQ. The CDR3 covers 17 residues. V lost 5 bases to trimming and J lost 2 bases; unmatched junction nucleotides: 9. This chain's CDR3 is CASSADTGVAGANVLTF. In DNA form, the CDR3 reads TGTGCCAGCAGCGCGGATACAGGGGTGGCTGGGGCCAACGTCCTGACTTTC.

The CDR3 region is CASSLGGWLGTTNQETQYF. The CDR3 DNA follows: TGTGCCAGCAGCTTAGGAGGTTGGCTCGGGACTACCAACCAAGAGACCCAGTACTTC. The chain carries TRBV7-9 and TRBJ2-5; 7 nucleotides align to TRBD2. The CDR3 length is 19 residues. V trimming: 1 base; J trimming: 0 bases; junction bases outside the gene matches: 14. Germline V gene lookup returns CDR1 SEHNR and CDR2 FQNEAQ (reference sequence).

This sequence joins TRBV5-4 and TRBJ2-7; TRBD1 aligns across 7 bases. With 4 bases clipped from V and 3 bases from J, the junction kept 7 bases outside the gene matches. Per germline, CDR1 SGHNT and CDR2 YYREEE (reference sequence). CDR3 size: 14 residues. As DNA, the CDR3 is TGTGCCAGCAGCGATCCGGGACAGAACTACGAGCAGTACTTC. It yields the protein CASSDPGQNYEQYF. Variable domain in full (rest from reference TRBV5-4 and TRBJ2-7): ETGVTQSPTHLIKTRGQQVTLRCSSQSGHNTVSWYQQALGQGPQFIFQYYREEENGRGNFPPRFSGLQFPNYSSELNVNALELDDSALYLCASSDPGQNYEQYFGPGTRLTVT.

The chain links TRBV29-1 to TRBJ2-1; perhaps D is TRBD1 or TRBD2 (5 bases each). The CDR3 contains 14 residues. V was pared by 6 bases and J by 3 bases, with 15 bases between. CDR1 and CDR2 from the germline V gene are SQVTM and ANQGSEA. CDR3 residues: CSVTRDGLYNEQFF. CDR3 sequence (DNA): TGCAGCGTCACCCGGGACGGACTCTACAATGAGCAGTTCTTC.

The CDR3 is CATSDAAGEAFF. The CDR3 DNA reads as TGTGCCACCAGTGACGCTGCTGGAGAAGCTTTCTTT. The genes are TRBV24-1 and TRBJ1-1; D gene ambiguous. The CDR3 is 12 amino acids. In germline, CDR1 is KGHDR, CDR2 SFDVKD. The V end was cut by 4 bases, the J end by 8 bases, with 10 bases between.

V and J are TRBV5-1 and TRBJ2-5; D is perhaps TRBD1 (7 bases). Trimming removed 0 bases from V and 5 bases from J, with 14 bases in between. CDR3 length equals 15 residues. The germline V gene encodes CDR1 SGHRS and CDR2 YFSETQ. CDR3 DNA: TGCGCCAGCAGCTTGGTCGGAGGGGGCGGGGAGACCCAGTACTTC. It yields the protein CASSLVGGGGETQYF.

V and J are TRBV27 and TRBJ2-7, with 12 bases that match TRBD2. CDR1 MNHEY and CDR2 SMNVEV come from the germline V gene (reference sequence). Germline trimming cut 5 bases from V and 3 bases from J; bases unmatched to any gene: 5. CDR3 length: 15 amino acids. CDR3 sequence: CASSHTSGGFYEQYF. The CDR3 nucleotides are TGTGCCAGCAGTCACACTAGCGGGGGGTTCTACGAGCAGTACTTC.

This chain uses TRBV29-1 with TRBJ2-1, with D perhaps assigned TRBD1 or TRBD2 (5 bases each). The CDR3 has 11 amino acids. In germline, CDR1 is SQVTM, CDR2 ANQGSEA. V was cut by 4 bases and J by 10 bases, with 11 bases left in between. CDR3 protein: CSVAGTGEQFF. The CDR3 DNA is TGCAGCGTTGCGGGGACCGGCGAGCAGTTCTTC.

The chain links TRBV3-1 (or the pseudogene TRBV3-2) to TRBJ2-7; D not resolved. The V gene lost 3 bases and the J gene lost 3 bases, with 9 bases spanning the gap. CDR3 length: 13 residues. Germline V gene lookup returns CDR1 LGHDT and CDR2 YNNKEL (reference sequence). CDR3 sequence: CASSQENDYEQYF. CDR3 coding DNA: TGTGCCAGCAGCCAGGAAAACGACTACGAGCAGTACTTC.

The chain combines TRBV13 with TRBJ1-6, with TRBD1 matching over 9 bases. This CDR3 contains 14 residues. Looked up from germline, CDR1 is PRHDT and CDR2 is FYEKMQ (reference sequence). After removal of 6 bases from V and 9 bases from J, the junction contained 6 bases not matched to a gene. CDR3 sequence reads: CASRDRGFSSPLHF. The CDR3 coding sequence is TGTGCCAGCAGGGACAGGGGTTTTAGTTCACCCCTCCACTTT.

CDR3 sequence (DNA): TGTGCCAGCAGCGTAGAAGTACTAGATAATGAGCAGTTCTTC. Protein sequence: CASSVEVLDNEQFF. The chain combines TRBV9 with TRBJ2-1; TRBD2 might be the D (5 bases). V dropped 0 bases and J dropped 7 bases, with 11 bases sitting between them. CDR1 SGDLS and CDR2 YYNGEE come from the germline V gene. The CDR3 contains 14 residues.

V gene TRBV19 combines with J gene TRBJ1-3; D uncertain. This CDR3 spans 15 amino acids. V lost 6 bases, J lost 1 base, and 13 bases lay in between. Germline CDR1 reads LNHDA; CDR2 reads SQIVND (reference sequence). CDR3 loop: CASSTIPRSGNTIYF. DNA for the CDR3: TGTGCCAGTAGCACGATACCCCGTTCTGGAAACACCATATATTTT.

This chain connects TRBV29-1 to TRBJ2-5; TRBD1 agrees at 7 bases. Per the germline V gene, CDR1 is SQVTM and CDR2 is ANQGSEA. The CDR3 has 12 amino acids. J was trimmed by 1 base and V by 7 bases; bases with no gene match: 3. The CDR3 DNA reads TGCAGCGCCCGACAGGGCCAAGAGACCCAGTACTTC. Protein sequence: CSARQGQETQYF.

Note on this clone: The same CDR3 also results from other DNA sequences found in this sample. The chain combines TRBV11-3 with TRBJ2-3, with D perhaps matching TRBD1 or TRBD2 (5 bases each). The V gene lost 3 bases and the J gene lost 4 bases, with 5 bases spanning the gap. The CDR3 length is 12 residues. Germline lookup yields CDR1 SGHNT and CDR2 YENEEA. The CDR3 DNA is TGTGCCAGCAGCTTGGGGGCAGATACGCAGTATTTT. Residues: CASSLGADTQYF.

The gene calls are TRBV19 and TRBJ2-5, with 7 bases that match TRBD1. Germline V gene lookup returns CDR1 LNHDA and CDR2 SQIVND (reference sequence). The J segment lost 5 bases and the V segment lost 1 base, leaving 7 bases of the junction unmatched. The CDR3 length is 15 residues. The CDR3: CASSIAEGAGETQYF. The CDR3 nucleotides are TGTGCCAGTAGTATAGCAGAGGGGGCTGGGGAGACCCAGTACTTC.

The genes are TRBV9 and TRBJ1-3; 8 bases line up with TRBD1. Looked up from germline, CDR1 is SGDLS and CDR2 is YYNGEE. V lost 4 bases to trimming and J lost 1 base; unmatched junction nucleotides: 7. This CDR3 is 16 amino acids long. This CDR3 reads CASSSRTGISGNTIYF. Here the CDR3 DNA reads TGTGCCAGCAGCTCCAGGACAGGGATATCTGGAAACACCATATATTTT. Complete variable domain (other parts from reference TRBV9 and TRBJ1-3): DSGVTQTPKHLITATGQRVTLRCSPRSGDLSVYWYQQSLDQGLQFLIQYYNGEERAKGNILERFSAQQFPDLHSELNLSSLELGDSALYFCASSSRTGISGNTIYFGEGSWLTVV.

The rearrangement uses TRBV12-3 or TRBV12-4 and TRBJ1-1; D is unresolved. This CDR3 region has 12 residues. V lost 3 bases, J lost 4 bases, and 6 bases lay in between. This chain's CDR3 is CASSFWGTEAFF. The CDR3, as DNA: TGTGCCAGCAGTTTCTGGGGCACTGAAGCTTTCTTT.

V usage is TRBV10-3 and J usage is TRBJ2-3; TRBD1 matches at 7 bases. The CDR3 contains 17 residues. Germline V gene sequence: CDR1 ENHRY, CDR2 SYGVKD. The J segment lost 5 bases and the V segment lost 0 bases, leaving 11 bases of the junction unmatched. The CDR3 is CAISESIILRQGDTQYF. CDR3 nucleotides: TGTGCCATCAGTGAGTCGATAATCCTGCGACAGGGAGATACGCAGTATTTT.

V usage is TRBV14 and J usage is TRBJ1-1, with 7 bases fitting TRBD1. Germline values: CDR1 SGHDN, CDR2 FVKESK. Trimming took 4 bases from V and 1 from J; bases not matched to a gene: 3. The CDR3 extends over 14 amino acids. The DNA of the CDR3 is TGTGCCAGCAGCCCCGGGACAGAGAACACTGAAGCTTTCTTT. Residues: CASSPGTENTEAFF. Using reference TRBV14 and TRBJ1-1 for the parts outside the CDR3, the full variable domain is EAGVTQFPSHSVIEKGQTVTLRCDPISGHDNLYWYRRVMGKEIKFLLHFVKESKQDESGMPNNRFLAERTGGTYSTLKVQPAELEDSGVYFCASSPGTENTEAFFGQGTRLTVV.

CDR3 DNA: TGTGCCAGCAGGCGGAGTTGGGAACCTCTGGGGGGGGCAGATACGCAGTATTTT. Translation: CASRRSWEPLGGADTQYF. This chain uses TRBV27 with TRBJ2-3; 7 bases fit TRBD2. V dropped 6 bases and J dropped 4; count of bases not matched to a gene: 19. CDR3 size: 18 residues. CDR1 and CDR2 (germline): MNHEY, SMNVEV (reference sequence).

The chain combines TRBV19 with TRBJ2-1; 8 bases are shared with TRBD1. Trimming cost V 4 bases and J 8 bases; bases outside gene matches: 13. Germline-derived CDR1 and CDR2 are LNHDA and SQIVND (reference sequence). The length of the CDR3 is 16 residues. The CDR3, as DNA: TGTGCCAGTAGTAGGTTCCGGGACAGGAGTGGCGATGAGCAGTTCTTC. Amino acids: CASSRFRDRSGDEQFF.

The CDR3 here is CATSDPRTGSNQPQHF. CDR3 coding DNA: TGTGCCACCAGTGATCCTCGGACAGGTAGCAATCAGCCCCAGCATTTT. V usage is TRBV24-1 and J usage is TRBJ1-5; 7 positions match TRBD1. With V trimmed by 3 bases and J by 0 bases, 4 bases remained unmatched. The germline CDR1 and CDR2 sequences are KGHDR and SFDVKD. This CDR3 spans 16 amino acids.

The table lists this clone with a few counts. V and J are TRBV7-9 and TRBJ1-1; D possibly corresponds to TRBD1 (5 bases). V lost 0 bases to trimming and J lost 10 bases, with 12 bases between them. CDR1 and CDR2 (germline): SEHNR, FQNEAQ (reference sequence). The CDR3 runs 13 residues. In nucleotides, the CDR3 is TGTGCCAGCAGCTTAGCCGTTCGGGGCGCAGCTTTCTTT. It translates to CASSLAVRGAAFF.